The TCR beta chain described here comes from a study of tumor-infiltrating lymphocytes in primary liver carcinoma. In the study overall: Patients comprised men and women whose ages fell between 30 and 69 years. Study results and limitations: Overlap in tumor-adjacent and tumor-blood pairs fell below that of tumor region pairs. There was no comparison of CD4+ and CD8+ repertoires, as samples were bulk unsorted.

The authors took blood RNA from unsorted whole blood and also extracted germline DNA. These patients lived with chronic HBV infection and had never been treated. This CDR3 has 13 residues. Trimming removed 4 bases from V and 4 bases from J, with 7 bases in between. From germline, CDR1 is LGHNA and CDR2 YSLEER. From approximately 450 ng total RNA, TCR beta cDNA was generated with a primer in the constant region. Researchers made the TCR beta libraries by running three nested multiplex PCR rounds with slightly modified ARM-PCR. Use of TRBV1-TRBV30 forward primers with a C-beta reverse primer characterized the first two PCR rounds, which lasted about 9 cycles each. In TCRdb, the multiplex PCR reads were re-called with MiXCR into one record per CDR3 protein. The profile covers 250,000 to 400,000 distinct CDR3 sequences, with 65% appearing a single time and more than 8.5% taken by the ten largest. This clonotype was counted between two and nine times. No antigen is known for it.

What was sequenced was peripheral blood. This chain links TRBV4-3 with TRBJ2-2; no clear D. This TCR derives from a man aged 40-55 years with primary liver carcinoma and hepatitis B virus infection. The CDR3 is CASSPRTTGELFF. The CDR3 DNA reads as TGCGCCAGCAGCCCCCGGACCACCGGGGAGCTGTTTTTT.